The entry that follows covers one T cell receptor (beta chain) sequence. Its antigen is unidentified. The CDR3 sequence is 14 residues long. CDR1 and CDR2 from the germline V gene are LNHDA and SQIVND (reference sequence). This entry comes from a study of T cells expressing NK-cell markers. Whole-study context: HCMV serostatus: seven of eight sequenced donors positive, one negative. Overall study findings and caveats: The CD3+CD56-NKG2C+ fraction of a handful of donors was likewise dominated by these clonotypes.

TCRdb derives one entry per CDR3 protein from the 5' RACE reads, leaving out DNA. The sample's table shows 300,000 to 500,000 distinct CDR3 sequences. The sequence derives from a woman aged 45-59 years in good health. The specimen was blood T cells: a sorted CD56 or NKG2C T cell subset, CD4+ or CD8+ T cells, or bulk PBMC T cells (not recorded which). The chain has TRBV19 and TRBJ1-1; the TCRdb call, TRBD1, lacks DNA for checking. The CDR3 sequence: CASAQDSLNTEAFF.